This T cell receptor (beta chain) was documented in a study of T cells in Graves' hyperthyroidism and ophthalmopathy. Germline CDR1 is MNHEY and CDR2 is SMNVEV (reference sequence). V shed 3 bases and J shed 4 bases, with 9 bases lying between them. The CDR3 consists of 13 residues. This clonotype came up a few times. Researchers took RNA transcripts and amplified the TCR beta CDR3 regions from them. A set of HTBI primers served as the primers for a first-round RT-PCR of the TCR CDR3. TCRdb independently ran MiXCR on the multiplex PCR reads; one entry per CDR3 protein. The sample includes 300,000 to 400,000 distinct CDR3 sequences, around 23% of them seen just once.

The sequenced material came from blood. This sequence originates from a woman between 45 and 60 years old with Graves' hyperthyroidism. This chain connects TRBV27 to TRBJ1-2; D perhaps matches TRBD1 (6 bases). Written as DNA, the CDR3 is TGTGCCAGCAGTTTCGGGGGGCCCTATGGCTACACCTTC. Protein product: CASSFGGPYGYTF.